This T cell receptor beta chain originates from a study of T cell responses to AZD1222 COVID-19 vaccine. With V trimmed by 1 base and J by 8 bases, 6 bases remained unmatched. The CDR3 totals 14 residues. Germline V gene sequence: CDR1 MDHEN, CDR2 SYDVKM. Clones were sequenced by immunoSEQ multiplex PCR, and TCRdb holds only the in-frame ones, with some missing. The sample records approximately 140,000 clones, about 91% being singletons. This material consisted of peripheral blood, taken on day 0 of AZD1222 vaccination. J is TRBJ1-2 and V is TRBV28; 8 bases line up with TRBD1. This clonotype originated in an adult in good health. CDR3 in DNA: TGTGCCAGCAGTTTATACTTGGACAGGGAAGGCTACACCTTC. The encoded protein is CASSLYLDREGYTF.